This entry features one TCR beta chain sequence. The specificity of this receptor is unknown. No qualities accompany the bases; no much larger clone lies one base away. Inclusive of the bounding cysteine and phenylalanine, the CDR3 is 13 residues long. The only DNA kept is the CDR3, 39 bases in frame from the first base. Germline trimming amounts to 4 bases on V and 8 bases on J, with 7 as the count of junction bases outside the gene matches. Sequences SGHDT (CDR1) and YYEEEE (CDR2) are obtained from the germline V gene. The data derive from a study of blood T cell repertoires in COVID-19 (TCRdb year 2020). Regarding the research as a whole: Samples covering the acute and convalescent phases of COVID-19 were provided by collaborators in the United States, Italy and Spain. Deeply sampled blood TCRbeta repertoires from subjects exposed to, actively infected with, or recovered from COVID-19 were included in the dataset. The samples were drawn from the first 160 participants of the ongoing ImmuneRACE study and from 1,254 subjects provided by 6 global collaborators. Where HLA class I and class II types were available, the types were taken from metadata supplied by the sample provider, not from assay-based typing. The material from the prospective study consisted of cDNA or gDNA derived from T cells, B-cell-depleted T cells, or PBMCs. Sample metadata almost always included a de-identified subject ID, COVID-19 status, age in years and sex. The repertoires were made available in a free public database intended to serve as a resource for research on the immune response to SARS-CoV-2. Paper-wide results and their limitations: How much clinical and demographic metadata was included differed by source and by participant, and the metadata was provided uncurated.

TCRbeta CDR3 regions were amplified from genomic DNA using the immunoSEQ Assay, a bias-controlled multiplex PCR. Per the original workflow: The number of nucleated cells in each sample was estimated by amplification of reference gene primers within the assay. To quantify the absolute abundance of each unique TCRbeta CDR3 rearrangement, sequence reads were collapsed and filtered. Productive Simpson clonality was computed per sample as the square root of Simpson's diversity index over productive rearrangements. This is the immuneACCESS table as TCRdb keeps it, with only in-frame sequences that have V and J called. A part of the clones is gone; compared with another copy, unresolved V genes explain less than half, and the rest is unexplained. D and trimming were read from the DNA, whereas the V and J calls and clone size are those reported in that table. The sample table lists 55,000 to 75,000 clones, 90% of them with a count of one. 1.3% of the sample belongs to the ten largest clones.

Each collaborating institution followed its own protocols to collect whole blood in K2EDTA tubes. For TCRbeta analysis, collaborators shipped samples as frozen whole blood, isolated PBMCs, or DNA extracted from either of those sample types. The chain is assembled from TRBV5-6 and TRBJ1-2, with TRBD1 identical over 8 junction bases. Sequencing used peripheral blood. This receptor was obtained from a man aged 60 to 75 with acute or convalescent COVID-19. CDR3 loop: CASSQQGVGGYTF. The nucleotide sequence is TGTGCCAGCAGCCAACAGGGGGTTGGGGGCTACACCTTC.